One and the same sample provided the 17 T cell receptor beta chains below, sequenced in a study of blood T cell repertoires in COVID-19. Measured with immunoSEQ multiplex PCR; TCRdb has only the in-frame clones, and not every one. The sample lists about 120,000 clones; about four fifths were seen once. Material: peripheral blood. The receptors come from a woman over 75 with acute or convalescent COVID-19.

With respect to this clone: This same CDR3 is encoded by further DNA sequences in the sample. V usage is TRBV4-3 and J usage is TRBJ1-2; D not certain. This CDR3 contains 12 residues. Trimming removed 0 bases from V and 8 bases from J, with 7 bases in between. Germline CDR1 and CDR2: LGHNA and YSLEER. The CDR3 protein is CASSQDPGGYTF. CDR3 bases: TGCGCCAGCAGCCAAGATCCTGGCGGCTACACCTTC.

The chain is built from TRBV28 and TRBJ2-5; TRBD1 aligns across 9 bases. The CDR3 is 15 residues long. With 6 bases clipped from V and 7 bases from J, the junction kept 12 bases outside the gene matches. Germline CDR1 MDHEN, CDR2 SYDVKM. CDR3 nucleotides: TGTGCCAGCAGCGGTATTAAGACAGGGGGAGCGACCCAGTACTTC. This sequence encodes CASSGIKTGGATQYF.

This chain joins TRBV3-1 (or the pseudogene TRBV3-2) and TRBJ2-1, with D unclear. The germline V gene has CDR1 LGHDT and CDR2 YNNKEL (reference sequence). Trimming pared 6 bases from V and 7 bases from J, leaving 10 bases between. CDR3 size: 12 residues. This chain's CDR3 is CASRGSLNEQFF. The CDR3 DNA reads TGTGCCAGCAGGGGCTCTCTTAATGAGCAGTTCTTC.

The chain uses TRBV19 and TRBJ1-3; the D is unclear. V lost 5 bases to trimming and J lost 2 bases, with 4 bases between them. CDR1 is LNHDA and CDR2 is SQIVND in the germline V gene (reference sequence). The CDR3 totals 12 residues. CDR3 region: CASSPAGNTIYF. CDR3 DNA: TGTGCCAGTAGTCCCGCTGGAAACACCATATATTTT.

This chain connects TRBV23-1 to TRBJ1-1; D may be TRBD1 (5 bases). TRBV23-1 is flagged as an ORF with uncertain function. The CDR3 is made up of 14 amino acids. V was clipped by 4 bases and J by 1 base, with 10 bases between them. CDR3 residues: CASSRGTKNTEAFF. CDR3 nucleotides: TGCGCCAGCAGTCGCGGGACGAAGAACACTGAAGCTTTCTTT.

V gene TRBV12-3 or TRBV12-4 combines with J gene TRBJ1-2, with 11 bases that match TRBD1. V lost 5 bases to trimming and J lost 8 bases; unmatched junction nucleotides: 4. The CDR3 runs 13 residues. DNA for the CDR3: TGTGCCAGCAGTCCGGACAGGGGGCAAGGCTACACCTTC. Residues: CASSPDRGQGYTF.

This clone occurred once. The chain recombines TRBV28 with TRBJ2-7; 8 nucleotides line up with TRBD1. This CDR3 region has 14 residues. CDR1 and CDR2 from the germline V gene are MDHEN and SYDVKM. V lost 6 bases and J lost 0; bases outside the gene matches: 4. The CDR3 DNA is TGTGCCAGCAGGTCGACAGGGGCCTCCTACGAGCAGTACTTC. Its protein is CASRSTGASYEQYF.

The V gene is TRBV19, the J gene TRBJ1-5; no clear D. This CDR3 region has 17 residues. Germline CDR1 and CDR2: LNHDA and SQIVND (reference sequence). V was trimmed by 1 base and J by 1 base, leaving 14 bases between them. In DNA form, the CDR3 reads TGTGCCAGTAGTATAGTAGAAACAGCCTGGAGCAATCAGCCCCAGCATTTT. This translates into CASSIVETAWSNQPQHF.

The chain is built from TRBV6-5 and TRBJ1-1, with D possibly being TRBD1 (6 bases). The V gene lost 4 bases and the J gene lost 2 bases, with 11 bases spanning the gap. Germline V gene sequence: CDR1 MNHEY, CDR2 SVGAGI. This CDR3 region has 14 residues. The CDR3 DNA reads as TGTGCCAGCAGTTCGACAGGAATTAACACTGAAGCTTTCTTT. Protein product: CASSSTGINTEAFF.

This sequence joins TRBV29-1 and TRBJ2-5; TRBD1 matches 11 bases. CDR1 and CDR2 (germline): SQVTM, ANQGSEA. V lost 3 bases and J lost 6; bases outside the gene matches: 6. This CDR3 region has 14 residues. CDR3 nucleotide sequence: TGCAGCGTTGACCCCGGGACAGGGGGGAAGACCCAGTACTTC. It codes for CSVDPGTGGKTQYF. The full variable domain, with the rest looked up from reference TRBV29-1 and TRBJ2-5, is SAVISQKPSRDICQRGTSLTIQCQVDSQVTMMFWYRQQPGQSLTLIATANQGSEATYESGFVIDKFPISRPNLTFSTLTVSNMSPEDSSIYLCSVDPGTGGKTQYFGPGTRLLVL.

The chain links TRBV4-2 to TRBJ1-4, with D tentatively TRBD1 (6 bases). The length of the CDR3 is 14 residues. Trimming stripped 1 base from V and 7 bases from J, with 10 bases between. Per germline, CDR1 LGHNA and CDR2 YNFKEQ. The CDR3 reads CASSQGGGGEKLFF. The CDR3 DNA follows: TGTGCCAGCAGCCAAGGGGGGGGCGGTGAAAAACTGTTTTTT.

With regard to this clone: The same CDR3 can be traced to other DNA sequences in this sample. This rearrangement joins TRBV5-1 to TRBJ2-1; no definite D call. CDR1 SGHRS and CDR2 YFSETQ come from the germline V gene. Trimming took 0 bases from V and 4 from J, leaving 11 bases between them. This CDR3 has 15 residues. CDR3 bases: TGCGCCAGCAGCTTGGCCTCGCCAACTTACAATGAGCAGTTCTTC. It yields the protein CASSLASPTYNEQFF.

CDR3: CASSLDLLADTQYF. The CDR3 coding sequence is TGTGCCAGCAGCTTGGATCTTTTAGCAGATACGCAGTATTTT. The chain is built from TRBV5-6 and TRBJ2-3; D uncertain. CDR1 and CDR2 (germline): SGHDT, YYEEEE. The V gene lost 0 bases and the J gene lost 4 bases, with 9 bases spanning the gap. The CDR3 loop spans 14 amino acids.

The rearrangement uses TRBV3-1 (or the pseudogene TRBV3-2) and TRBJ2-7, with a tentative D call TRBD2 (5 bases). Germline CDR1 reads LGHDT; CDR2 reads YNNKEL (reference sequence). V was shortened by 5 bases and J by 0 bases, with 8 bases between the two germline ends. The CDR3 has 13 amino acids. CDR3 in amino acids: CASSGSPSYEQYF. As DNA, the CDR3 is TGTGCCAGCAGCGGGAGTCCCTCCTACGAGCAGTACTTC.

This chain joins TRBV5-6 and TRBJ2-3; 12 bases line up with TRBD2. Trimming at V came to 0 bases and at J to 9 bases, leaving 2 bases not matched to a gene. The CDR3 runs 14 residues. The germline gives CDR1 SGHDT, CDR2 YYEEEE. As DNA, the CDR3 is TGTGCCAGCAGCTTGGGGACTAGCGGGGTCACGCAGTATTTT. Translating gives CASSLGTSGVTQYF.

This clone was counted a few times. The chain has TRBV24-1 and TRBJ2-1; possibly TRBD1 for D (6 bases). CDR3 length equals 13 residues. CDR1 is KGHDR and CDR2 is SFDVKD in the germline V gene. V lost 5 bases, J lost 5 bases, and 9 bases lay in between. The DNA for the CDR3 is TGTGCCACCAGTGGTCAGGGGAACAATGAGCAGTTCTTC. It codes for CATSGQGNNEQFF.

This clone was recorded a few times. The V call is TRBV5-5, the J call TRBJ1-5, with D unclear. CDR1 is SGHKS and CDR2 is YYEKEE in the germline V gene (reference sequence). The germline V and J ends were trimmed by 4 bases and 5 bases, with 10 bases remaining between them. CDR3 length equals 13 residues. CDR3 in amino acids: CASSDKPDQPQHF. CDR3 nucleotides: TGTGCCAGCAGCGACAAGCCCGATCAGCCCCAGCATTTT.